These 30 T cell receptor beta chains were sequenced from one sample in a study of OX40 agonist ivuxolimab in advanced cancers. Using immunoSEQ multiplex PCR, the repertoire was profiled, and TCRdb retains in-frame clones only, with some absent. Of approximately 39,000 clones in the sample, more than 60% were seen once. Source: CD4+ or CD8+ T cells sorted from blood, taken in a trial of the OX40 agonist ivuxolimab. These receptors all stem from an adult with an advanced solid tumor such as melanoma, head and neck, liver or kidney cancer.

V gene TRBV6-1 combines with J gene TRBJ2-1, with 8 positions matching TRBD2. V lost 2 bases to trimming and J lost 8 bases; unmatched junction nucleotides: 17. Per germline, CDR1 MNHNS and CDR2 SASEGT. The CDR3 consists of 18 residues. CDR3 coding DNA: TGTGCCAGCAGTGAACCCCTTAGTGTGCGGGGGGTTTATCATGAGCAGTTCTTC. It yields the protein CASSEPLSVRGVYHEQFF.

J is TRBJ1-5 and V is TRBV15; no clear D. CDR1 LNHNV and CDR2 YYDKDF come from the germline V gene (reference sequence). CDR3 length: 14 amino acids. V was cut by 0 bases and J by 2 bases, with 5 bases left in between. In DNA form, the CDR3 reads TGTGCCACCAGCAGAGATATGGGCAATCAGCCCCAGCATTTT. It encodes CATSRDMGNQPQHF. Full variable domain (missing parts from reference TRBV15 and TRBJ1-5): DAMVIQNPRYQVTQFGKPVTLSCSQTLNHNVMYWYQQKSSQAPKLLFHYYDKDFNNEADTPDNFQSRRPNTSFCFLDIRSPGLGDTAMYLCATSRDMGNQPQHFGDGTRLSIL.

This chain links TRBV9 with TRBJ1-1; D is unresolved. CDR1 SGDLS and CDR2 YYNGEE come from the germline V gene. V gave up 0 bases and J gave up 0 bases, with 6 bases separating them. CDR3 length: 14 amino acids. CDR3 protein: CASSVGALNTEAFF. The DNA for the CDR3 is TGTGCCAGCAGCGTAGGAGCTCTGAACACTGAAGCTTTCTTT.

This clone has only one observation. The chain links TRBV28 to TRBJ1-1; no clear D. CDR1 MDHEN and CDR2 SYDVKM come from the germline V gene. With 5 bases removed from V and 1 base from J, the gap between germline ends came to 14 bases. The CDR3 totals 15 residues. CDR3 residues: CASSPRWAENTEAFF. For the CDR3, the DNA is TGTGCCAGCAGTCCCCGTTGGGCCGAGAACACTGAAGCTTTCTTT.

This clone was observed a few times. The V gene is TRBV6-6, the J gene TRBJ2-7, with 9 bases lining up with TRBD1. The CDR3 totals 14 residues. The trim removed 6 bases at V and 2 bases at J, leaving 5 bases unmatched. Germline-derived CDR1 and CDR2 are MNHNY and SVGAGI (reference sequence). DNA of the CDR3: TGTGCCAGCAGCTCCGGGACAGGGCCCTACGAGCAGTACTTC. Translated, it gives CASSSGTGPYEQYF.

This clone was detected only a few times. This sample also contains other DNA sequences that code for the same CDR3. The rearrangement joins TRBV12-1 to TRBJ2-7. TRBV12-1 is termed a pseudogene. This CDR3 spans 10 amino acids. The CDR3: CASSYYEQYF. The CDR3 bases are TGTGCCAGCAGCTACTACGAGCAGTACTTC.

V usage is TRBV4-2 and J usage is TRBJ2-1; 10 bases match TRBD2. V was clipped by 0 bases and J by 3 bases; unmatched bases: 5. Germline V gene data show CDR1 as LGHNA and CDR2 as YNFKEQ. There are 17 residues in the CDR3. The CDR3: CASSQDPLAGVYNEQFF. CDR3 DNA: TGTGCCAGCAGCCAAGATCCGCTAGCGGGGGTCTACAATGAGCAGTTCTTC.

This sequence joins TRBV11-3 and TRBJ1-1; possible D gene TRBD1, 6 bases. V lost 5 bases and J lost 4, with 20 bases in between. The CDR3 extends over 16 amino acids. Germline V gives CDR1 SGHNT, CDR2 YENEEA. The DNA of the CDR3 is TGTGCCAGCAGCCGAGGGGGGAATCCAATTCCCACTGAAGCTTTCTTT. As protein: CASSRGGNPIPTEAFF.

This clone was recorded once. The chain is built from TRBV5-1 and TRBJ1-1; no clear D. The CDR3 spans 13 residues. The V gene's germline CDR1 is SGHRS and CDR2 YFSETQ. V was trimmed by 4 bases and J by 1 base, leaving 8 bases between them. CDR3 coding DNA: TGCGCCAGCAGCATTCCGCCGAACACTGAAGCTTTCTTT. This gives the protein CASSIPPNTEAFF.

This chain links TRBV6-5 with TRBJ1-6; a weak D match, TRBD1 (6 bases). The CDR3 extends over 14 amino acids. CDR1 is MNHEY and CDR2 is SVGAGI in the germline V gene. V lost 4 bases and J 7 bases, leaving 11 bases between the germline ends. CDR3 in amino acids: CASSFQGWNSPLHF. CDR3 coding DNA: TGTGCCAGCAGTTTTCAGGGGTGGAATTCACCCCTCCACTTT.

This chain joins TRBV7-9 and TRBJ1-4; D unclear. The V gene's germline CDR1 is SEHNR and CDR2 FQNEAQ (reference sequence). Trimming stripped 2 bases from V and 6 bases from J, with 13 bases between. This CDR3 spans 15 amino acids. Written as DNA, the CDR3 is TGTGCCAGCAGCTTAAGTCGGGGAGGCGATGAAAAACTGTTTTTT. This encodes CASSLSRGGDEKLFF.

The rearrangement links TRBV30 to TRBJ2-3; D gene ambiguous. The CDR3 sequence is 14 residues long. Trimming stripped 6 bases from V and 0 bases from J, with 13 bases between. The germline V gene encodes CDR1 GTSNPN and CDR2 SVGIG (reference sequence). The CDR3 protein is CACKLGTSTDTQYF. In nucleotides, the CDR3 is TGTGCCTGTAAGCTCGGAACTAGCACAGATACGCAGTATTTT.

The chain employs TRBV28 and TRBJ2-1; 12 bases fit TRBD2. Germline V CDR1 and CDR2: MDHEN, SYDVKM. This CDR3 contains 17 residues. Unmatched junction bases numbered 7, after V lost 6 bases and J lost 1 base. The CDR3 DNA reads TGTGCCAGCAGAGCCCGACTAGCGGGGGTTTCCTACAATGAGCAGTTCTTC. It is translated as CASRARLAGVSYNEQFF.

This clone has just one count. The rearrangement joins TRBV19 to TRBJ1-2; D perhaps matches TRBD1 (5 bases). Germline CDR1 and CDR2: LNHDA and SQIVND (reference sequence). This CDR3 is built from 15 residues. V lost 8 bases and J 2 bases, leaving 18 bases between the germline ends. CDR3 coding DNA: TGTGCCAGTGCCTCGCAGGGTGTCAAAAACTATGGCTACACCTTC. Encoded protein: CASASQGVKNYGYTF.

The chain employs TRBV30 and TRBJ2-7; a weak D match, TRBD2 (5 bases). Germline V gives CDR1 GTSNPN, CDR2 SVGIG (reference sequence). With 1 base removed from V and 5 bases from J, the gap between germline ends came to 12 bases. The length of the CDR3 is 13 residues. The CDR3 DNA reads TGTGCCTGGAGTGCGCGGGTCCAAGACGAGCAGTACTTC. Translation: CAWSARVQDEQYF.

As DNA, the CDR3 is TGCAGCGTTGATTGGACAGGGGGCGCTTCTCGGGAGCAGTTCTTC. Translating it yields CSVDWTGGASREQFF. The chain uses TRBV29-1 and TRBJ2-1, with 11 bases matching TRBD1. Unmatched junction bases numbered 11, after V lost 3 bases and J lost 10 bases. Germline V gene lookup returns CDR1 SQVTM and CDR2 ANQGSEA. The CDR3 spans 15 residues.

CDR3 sequence (DNA): TGTGCCAGCCAACTCCGGGACAGGGCGGGGGAGCAGTACTTC. Translation: CASQLRDRAGEQYF. V is TRBV6-1 and J is TRBJ2-7; 9 nucleotides align to TRBD1. V was pared by 8 bases and J by 7 bases, with 12 bases of the junction left unmatched. Germline-derived CDR1 and CDR2 are MNHNS and SASEGT. This CDR3 is built from 14 residues.

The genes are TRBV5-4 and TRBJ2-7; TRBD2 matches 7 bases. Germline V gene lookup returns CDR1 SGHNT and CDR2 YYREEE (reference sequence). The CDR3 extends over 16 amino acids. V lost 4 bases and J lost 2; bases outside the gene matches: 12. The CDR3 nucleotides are TGTGCCAGCAGCCCACGGGGCGGGGGAAAGGCCTACGAGCAGTACTTC. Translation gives CASSPRGGGKAYEQYF. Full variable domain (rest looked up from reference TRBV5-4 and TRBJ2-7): ETGVTQSPTHLIKTRGQQVTLRCSSQSGHNTVSWYQQALGQGPQFIFQYYREEENGRGNFPPRFSGLQFPNYSSELNVNALELDDSALYLCASSPRGGGKAYEQYFGPGTRLTVT.

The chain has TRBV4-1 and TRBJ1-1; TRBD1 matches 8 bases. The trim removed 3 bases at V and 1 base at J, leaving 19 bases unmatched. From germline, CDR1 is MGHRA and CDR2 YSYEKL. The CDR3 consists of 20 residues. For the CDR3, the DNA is TGCGCCAGCAGCCATCGAAAAGGACAGGGCGGGCGGGGCTGGAACACTGAAGCTTTCTTT. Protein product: CASSHRKGQGGRGWNTEAFF.

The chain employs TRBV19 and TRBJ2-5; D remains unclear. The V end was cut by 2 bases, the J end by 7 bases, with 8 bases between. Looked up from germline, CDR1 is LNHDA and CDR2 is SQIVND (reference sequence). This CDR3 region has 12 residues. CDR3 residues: CASSIISGTQYF. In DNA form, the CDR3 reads TGTGCCAGTAGTATAATTTCGGGGACCCAGTACTTC.

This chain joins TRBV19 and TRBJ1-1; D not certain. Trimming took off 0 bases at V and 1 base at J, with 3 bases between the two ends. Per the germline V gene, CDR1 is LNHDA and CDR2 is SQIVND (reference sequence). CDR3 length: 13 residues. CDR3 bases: TGTGCCAGTAGTATAGAACGGAACACTGAAGCTTTCTTT. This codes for CASSIERNTEAFF.

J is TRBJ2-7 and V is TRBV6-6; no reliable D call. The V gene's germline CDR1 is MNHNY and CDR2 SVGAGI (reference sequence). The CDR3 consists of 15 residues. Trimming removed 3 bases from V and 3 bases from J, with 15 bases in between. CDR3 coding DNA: TGTGCCAGCAGTTATAGTTTTGCAACTGTCTACGAGCAGTACTTC. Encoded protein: CASSYSFATVYEQYF.

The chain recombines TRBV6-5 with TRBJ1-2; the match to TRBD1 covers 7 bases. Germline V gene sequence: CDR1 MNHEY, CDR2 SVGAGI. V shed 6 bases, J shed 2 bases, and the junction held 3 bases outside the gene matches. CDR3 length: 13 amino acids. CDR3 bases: TGTGCCAGCAGCCCACAGGGGAACTATGGCTACACCTTC. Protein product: CASSPQGNYGYTF.

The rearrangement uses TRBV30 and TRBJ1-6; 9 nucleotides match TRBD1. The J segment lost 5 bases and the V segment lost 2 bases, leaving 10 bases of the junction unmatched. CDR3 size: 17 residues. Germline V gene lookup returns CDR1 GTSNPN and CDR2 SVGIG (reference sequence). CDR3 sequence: CAWSLGTGSLDNSPLHF. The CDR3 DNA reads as TGTGCCTGGAGTCTGGGGACAGGGAGTCTCGATAATTCACCCCTCCACTTT.

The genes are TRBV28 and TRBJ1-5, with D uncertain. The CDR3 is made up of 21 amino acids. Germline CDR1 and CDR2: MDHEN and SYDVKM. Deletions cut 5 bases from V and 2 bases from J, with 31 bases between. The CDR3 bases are TGTGCCAGCAGTCTCTCGTTTAAGGAGGGTCTGGTCGCTCTGGGCAATCAGCCCCAGCATTTT. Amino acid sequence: CASSLSFKEGLVALGNQPQHF.

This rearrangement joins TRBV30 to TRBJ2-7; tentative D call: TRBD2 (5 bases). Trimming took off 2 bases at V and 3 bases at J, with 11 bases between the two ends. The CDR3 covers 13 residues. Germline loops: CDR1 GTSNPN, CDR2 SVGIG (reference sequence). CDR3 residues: CAWSTGIFYEQYF. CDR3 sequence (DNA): TGTGCCTGGAGTACGGGGATCTTCTACGAGCAGTACTTC. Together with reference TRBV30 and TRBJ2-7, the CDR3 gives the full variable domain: SQTIHQWPATLVQPVGSPLSLECTVEGTSNPNLYWYRQAAGRGLQLLFYSVGIGQISSEVPQNLSASRPQDRQFILSSKKLLLSDSGFYLCAWSTGIFYEQYFGPGTRLTVT.

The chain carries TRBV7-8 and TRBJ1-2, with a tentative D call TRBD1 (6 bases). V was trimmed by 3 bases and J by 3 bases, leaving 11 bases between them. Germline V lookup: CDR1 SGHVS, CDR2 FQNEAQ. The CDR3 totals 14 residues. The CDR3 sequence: CASSFGRTDYGYTF. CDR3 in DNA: TGTGCCAGCAGCTTTGGACGGACAGACTATGGCTACACCTTC.

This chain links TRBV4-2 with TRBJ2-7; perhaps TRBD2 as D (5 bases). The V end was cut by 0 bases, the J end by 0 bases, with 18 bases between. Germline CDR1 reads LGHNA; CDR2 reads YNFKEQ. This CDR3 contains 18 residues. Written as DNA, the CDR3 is TGTGCCAGCAGCCAAGAGCTAGTGACCCAACGGGGCTCCTACGAGCAGTACTTC. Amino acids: CASSQELVTQRGSYEQYF.

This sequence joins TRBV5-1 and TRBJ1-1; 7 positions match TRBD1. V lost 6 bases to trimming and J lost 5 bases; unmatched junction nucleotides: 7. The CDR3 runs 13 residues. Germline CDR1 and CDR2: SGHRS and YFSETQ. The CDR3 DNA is TGCGCCAGCAATAACAGGGGCAATACTGAAGCTTTCTTT. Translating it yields CASNNRGNTEAFF.

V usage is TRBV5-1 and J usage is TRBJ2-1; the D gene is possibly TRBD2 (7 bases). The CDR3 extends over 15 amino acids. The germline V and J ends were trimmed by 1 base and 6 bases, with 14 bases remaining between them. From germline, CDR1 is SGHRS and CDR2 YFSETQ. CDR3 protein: CASSLRGGPPNEQFF. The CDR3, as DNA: TGCGCCAGCAGCTTGAGGGGGGGGCCGCCCAATGAGCAGTTCTTC. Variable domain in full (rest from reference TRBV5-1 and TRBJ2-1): KAGVTQTPRYLIKTRGQQVTLSCSPISGHRSVSWYQQTPGQGLQFLFEYFSETQRNKGNFPGRFSGRQFSNSRSEMNVSTLELGDSALYLCASSLRGGPPNEQFFGPGTRLTVL.